These 4 T cell receptor beta chains were all obtained from the same sample, sequenced in a study of blood T cells in healthy people across ages. The authors ran a second PCR of about 6 to 11 cycles using a sample-barcoded 5' primer and a J-beta primer mix. TCRdb re-called the 5' RACE reads with MiXCR, one entry per CDR3 protein. The repertoire holds over 1.5 million distinct CDR3 sequences, less than 50% seen once, with over 2% in the top ten. The sequenced material came from blood. These TCRs come from a woman in her forties in good health.

There are a few counts of this clonotype. This sequence joins TRBV7-2 and TRBJ2-5; D possibly corresponds to TRBD1 (5 bases). The CDR3 runs 14 residues. Germline V gene lookup returns CDR1 SGHTA and CDR2 FQGNSA. Trimming removed 3 bases from V and 1 base from J, with 9 bases in between. The DNA of the CDR3 is TGTGCCAGCAGCTTTATTACAGGCCAAGAGACCCAGTACTTC. Amino acids: CASSFITGQETQYF.

This clonotype was recorded at least ten times. This chain links TRBV18 with TRBJ1-2; D gene ambiguous. CDR1 is KGHSH, CDR2 LQKENI, per germline. V was clipped by 3 bases and J by 2 bases, with 7 bases between them. This CDR3 is built from 13 residues. CDR3 DNA sequence: TGTGCCAGCTCACCCGGCGAGAACTATGGCTACACCTTC. Amino acid sequence: CASSPGENYGYTF.

This clonotype showed up just a few times. The gene calls are TRBV6-2 or TRBV6-3 and TRBJ2-7, with 8 bases that match TRBD2. V was pared by 6 bases and J by 1 base, with 8 bases of the junction left unmatched. The germline CDR1 and CDR2 sequences are MNHEY and SVGEGT. The CDR3 loop spans 15 amino acids. The CDR3 nucleotides read TGTGCCAGCAGATTGGCAGCGGGGGCTTCCTACGAGCAGTACTTC. Translated, it gives CASRLAAGASYEQYF.

The chain joins TRBV6-2 or TRBV6-3 to TRBJ2-3, with D tentatively TRBD2 (6 bases). This CDR3 is 15 amino acids long. Per germline, CDR1 MNHEY and CDR2 SVGEGT. The V and J ends lost 6 bases and 4 bases respectively, with 17 bases between them. CDR3 nucleotide sequence: TGTGCCAGCAGAACCCCCGGGACTTACCCAGATACGCAGTATTTT. Translation: CASRTPGTYPDTQYF.